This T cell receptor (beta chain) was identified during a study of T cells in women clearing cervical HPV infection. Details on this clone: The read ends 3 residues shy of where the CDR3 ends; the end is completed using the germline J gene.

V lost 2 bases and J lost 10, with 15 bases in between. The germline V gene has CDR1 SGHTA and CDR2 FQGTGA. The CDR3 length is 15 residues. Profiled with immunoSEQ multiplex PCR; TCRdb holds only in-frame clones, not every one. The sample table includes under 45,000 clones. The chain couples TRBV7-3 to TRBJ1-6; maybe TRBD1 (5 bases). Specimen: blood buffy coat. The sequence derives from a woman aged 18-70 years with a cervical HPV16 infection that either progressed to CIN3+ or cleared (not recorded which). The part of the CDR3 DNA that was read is TGTGCCAGCAGCTTATCCGGACACGGTCAATCACCC. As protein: CASSLSGHGQSP. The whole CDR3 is CASSLSGHGQSPLHF.